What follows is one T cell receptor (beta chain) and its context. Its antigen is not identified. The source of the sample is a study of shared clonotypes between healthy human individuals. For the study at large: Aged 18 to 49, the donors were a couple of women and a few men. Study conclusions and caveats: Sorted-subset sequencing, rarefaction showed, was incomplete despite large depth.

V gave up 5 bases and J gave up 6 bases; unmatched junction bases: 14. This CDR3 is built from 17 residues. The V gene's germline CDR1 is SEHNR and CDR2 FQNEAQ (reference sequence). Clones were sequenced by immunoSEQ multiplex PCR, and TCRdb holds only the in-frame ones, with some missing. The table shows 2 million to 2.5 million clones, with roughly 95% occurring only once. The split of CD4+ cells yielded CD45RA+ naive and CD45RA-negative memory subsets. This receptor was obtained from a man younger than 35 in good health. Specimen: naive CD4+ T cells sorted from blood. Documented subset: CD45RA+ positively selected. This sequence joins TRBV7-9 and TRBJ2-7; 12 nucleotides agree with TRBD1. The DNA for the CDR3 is TGTGCCAGCAGCAATCTCGAAGGGACAGGGGGCGAACCCGAGCAGTACTTC. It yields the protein CASSNLEGTGGEPEQYF.